The 7 T cell receptor beta chains listed next were all sequenced from one sample in a study of blood T cells in healthy people across ages. Primers used in a second PCR of roughly 6 to 12 cycles were a sample-barcoded 5' primer and a J-beta primer mix. Each CDR3 protein is one row after TCRdb ran MiXCR on the 5' RACE reads. The sample yields some 710,000 distinct CDR3 sequences, about 24% seen once. Sequencing was performed on blood. The receptors derive from a man in his sixties or seventies in good health.

This clonotype was picked up many times. DNA of the CDR3: TGCGCCAGCAGCTTGTTATCGGGGGGTGTAGCCAATGAGCAGTTCTTC. Encoded protein: CASSLLSGGVANEQFF. The rearrangement uses TRBV5-1 and TRBJ2-1, with TRBD2 identical over 7 bases. CDR3 length: 16 residues. In germline, CDR1 is SGHRS, CDR2 YFSETQ. With V trimmed by 1 base and J by 6 bases, 10 bases remained unmatched.

The gene calls are TRBV6-1 and TRBJ1-1; TRBD1 aligns across 10 bases. Germline-derived CDR1 and CDR2 are MNHNS and SASEGT. V dropped 0 bases and J dropped 3; count of bases not matched to a gene: 13. The length of the CDR3 is 19 residues. The CDR3 region is CASSEAWFEGQGRDTEAFF. In DNA form, the CDR3 reads TGTGCCAGCAGTGAAGCATGGTTCGAGGGACAGGGGAGGGACACTGAAGCTTTCTTT.

A few counts support this clonotype. J is TRBJ1-1 and V is TRBV7-9, with 9 bases lining up with TRBD1. V lost 4 bases, J lost 2 bases, and 8 bases stayed unmatched. Looked up from germline, CDR1 is SEHNR and CDR2 is FQNEAQ (reference sequence). CDR3 length equals 16 residues. Here the CDR3 DNA reads TGTGCCAGCAGCTCGCGGCCGACAGGGGGAAACACTGAAGCTTTCTTT. Translation gives CASSSRPTGGNTEAFF.

The V call is TRBV30, the J call TRBJ1-5, with TRBD1 as a possible D gene (5 bases). Germline loops: CDR1 GTSNPN, CDR2 SVGIG (reference sequence). This CDR3 has 15 residues. Trimming shortened V by 4 bases and J by 4 bases, and 17 bases separated the two germline ends. CDR3 protein: CAWTPPRRGNQPQHF. CDR3 coding DNA: TGTGCCTGGACCCCTCCCCGACGGGGGAATCAGCCCCAGCATTTT.

This chain uses TRBV6-4 with TRBJ1-6, with 7 bases that match TRBD1. Germline-derived CDR1 and CDR2 are MRHNA and SNTAGT. V was pared by 6 bases and J by 9 bases, with 5 bases of the junction left unmatched. This CDR3 is built from 13 residues. The CDR3 nucleotides read TGTGCCAGCAGACCCGACAGGGCTTCACCCCTCCACTTT. The encoded protein is CASRPDRASPLHF.

The chain has TRBV14 and TRBJ2-3; D remains ambiguous. CDR1 and CDR2 from the germline V gene are SGHDN and FVKESK. The length of the CDR3 is 15 residues. Trimming shortened V by 3 bases and J by 4 bases, and 14 bases separated the two germline ends. DNA of the CDR3: TGTGCCAGCAGCCAGGCCCTGGGTGGTGCAGATACGCAGTATTTT. This codes for CASSQALGGADTQYF.

The sample holds many counts of this clonotype. V and J are TRBV18 and TRBJ1-2; D remains ambiguous. Germline values: CDR1 KGHSH, CDR2 LQKENI. The CDR3 consists of 13 residues. Trimming cost V 1 base and J 3 bases, with 6 bases left between them. The chain's CDR3 is CASSPQGDYGYTF. DNA for the CDR3: TGTGCCAGCTCACCACAGGGAGACTATGGCTACACCTTC.